The clone carrying this TCR beta chain showed up just once. The data were taken from a study of shared clonotypes between healthy human individuals. Profiling relied on immunoSEQ multiplex PCR, and the TCRdb table lists in-frame clones only, not all of them. The sample includes approximately 700,000 clones, around three quarters of them seen just once. CDR1 MDHEN and CDR2 SYDVKM come from the germline V gene. The CDR3 sequence is 13 residues long. Trimming shortened V by 5 bases and J by 4 bases, and 11 bases separated the two germline ends. This receptor was taken from a young woman in good health. Sequencing was carried out using memory CD4+ T cells sorted from blood. Documented subset: CD45RA-negative fraction. J is TRBJ1-2 and V is TRBV28; a possible D gene is TRBD1 (6 bases). The CDR3 DNA reads as TGTGCCAGCAGTCTTGACAGGCGCTATGGCTACACCTTC. This translates into CASSLDRRYGYTF.